This T cell receptor beta chain is drawn from a study of T cell responses to AZD1222 COVID-19 vaccine. Data came from immunoSEQ multiplex PCR; TCRdb stores just in-frame clones and leaves some out. The table shows fewer than 150,000 clones, with about nine tenths occurring only once. Trimming stripped 7 bases from V and 7 bases from J, with 14 bases between. This CDR3 region has 13 residues. The origin of this receptor is an adult in good health. Sequenced material: peripheral blood, taken on day 0 of AZD1222 vaccination. The chain combines TRBV12-3 or TRBV12-4 with TRBJ1-5; D is perhaps TRBD1 (5 bases). CDR3 in DNA: TGTGCCAGCACTCAGGGTGGGGAACAGCCCCAGCATTTT. Translation: CASTQGGEQPQHF.